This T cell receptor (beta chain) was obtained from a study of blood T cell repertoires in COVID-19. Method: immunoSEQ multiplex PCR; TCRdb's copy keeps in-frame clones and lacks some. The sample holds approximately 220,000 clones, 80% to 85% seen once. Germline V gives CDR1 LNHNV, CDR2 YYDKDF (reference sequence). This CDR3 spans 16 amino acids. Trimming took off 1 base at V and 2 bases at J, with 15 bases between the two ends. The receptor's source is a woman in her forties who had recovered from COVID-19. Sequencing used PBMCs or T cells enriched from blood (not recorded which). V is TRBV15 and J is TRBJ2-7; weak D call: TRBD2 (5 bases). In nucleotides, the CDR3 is TGTGCCACCAGCAGAGGGCCGACTATGTTGCCCTACGAGCAGTACTTC. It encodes CATSRGPTMLPYEQYF.